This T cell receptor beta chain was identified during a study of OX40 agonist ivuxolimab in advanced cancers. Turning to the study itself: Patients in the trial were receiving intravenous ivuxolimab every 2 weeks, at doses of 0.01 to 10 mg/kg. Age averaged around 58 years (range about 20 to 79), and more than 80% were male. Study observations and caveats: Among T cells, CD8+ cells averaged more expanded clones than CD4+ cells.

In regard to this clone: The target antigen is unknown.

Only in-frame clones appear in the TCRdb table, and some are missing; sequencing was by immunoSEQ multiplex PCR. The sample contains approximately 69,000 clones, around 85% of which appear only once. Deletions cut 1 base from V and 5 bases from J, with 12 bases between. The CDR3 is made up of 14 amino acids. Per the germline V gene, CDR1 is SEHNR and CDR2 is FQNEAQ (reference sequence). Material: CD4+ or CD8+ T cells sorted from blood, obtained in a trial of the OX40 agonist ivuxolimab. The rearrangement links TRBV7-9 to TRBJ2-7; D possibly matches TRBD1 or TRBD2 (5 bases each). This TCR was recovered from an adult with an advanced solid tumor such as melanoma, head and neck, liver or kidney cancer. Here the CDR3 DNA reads TGTGCCAGCAGCTTAGTCGGGGTAGGGGACGAGCAGTACTTC. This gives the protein CASSLVGVGDEQYF.